A single sample gave rise to the 2 T cell receptor beta chains below, sequenced in a study of blood T cell repertoires in COVID-19. TCRdb's table, derived via immunoSEQ multiplex PCR, lists solely in-frame clones and lacks some. The table shows around 280,000 clones, with nearly 90% occurring only once. Sequenced material: PBMCs or T cells enriched from blood (not recorded which). The source of these receptors is a woman younger than 35 with acute COVID-19.

The CDR3 here is CASSQGFWTEAFF. DNA for the CDR3: TGTGCCAGCAGCCAGGGGTTCTGGACTGAAGCTTTCTTT. The chain has TRBV27 and TRBJ1-1; a weak D match, TRBD1 (6 bases). Germline V CDR1 and CDR2: MNHEY, SMNVEV (reference sequence). With 6 bases removed from V and 5 bases from J, the gap between germline ends came to 13 bases. This CDR3 comprises 13 residues.

The sample holds a few counts of this clone. The rearrangement joins TRBV30 to TRBJ2-1; D is possibly TRBD2 (6 bases). Looked up from germline, CDR1 is GTSNPN and CDR2 is SVGIG (reference sequence). The CDR3 runs to 10 residues. Trimming stripped 1 base from V and 12 bases from J, with 7 bases between. The CDR3 loop is CAWSGRGQFF. The CDR3 coding sequence is TGTGCCTGGAGTGGGCGGGGGCAGTTCTTC.